The entry below gives a single T cell receptor (beta chain) sequence along with its context. This clone was found once. Its antigen is unknown. Base qualities are missing; no much larger clone stands one base away. Reading the germline V gene (reference sequence) gives CDR1 MNHNY and CDR2 SVGAGI. The CDR3 has 13 amino acids, counting the end cysteine and phenylalanine. The sequence is cut down to CDR3 DNA, 39 bases in frame from base 1. V gives up 8 bases and J gives up 8 bases, and the segment between their germline ends measures 15 bases. The record originates from a study of cytomegalovirus exposure and HLA in healthy donors (dated by TCRdb to the late 2010s). General notes on the study: The roughly 670 repertoires of the first cohort and the roughly 110 validation repertoires were produced on the same platform, according to a later analysis. The study aimed to test whether cataloging public T cell receptors could reveal signatures of past pathogen exposure. High-throughput TCR immunosequencing, statistical association of individual TCRs with disease status, and machine learning were combined to predict cytomegalovirus infection status. In addition to the first cohort of approximately 670 subjects, a separate validation cohort of 100 to 150 different subjects was used.

What the work shows at the level of the full study, not this receptor alone: The study listed approximately 150 TCR beta chains as associated with cytomegalovirus. According to the authors, the approach could potentially be generalized to other disease states and immunological phenotypes. A later analysis had no HLA typing for the validation cohort, so co-occurrence there was scored across all 130 or so repertoires. In both the original and validation cohorts, the classifier was reported to diagnose cytomegalovirus status with high specificity and sensitivity. Of the cluster scores, about 94% were above 0 in a later analysis, which found that TCRs clustered in the first cohort also tended to co-occur in the 95 to 150 validation repertoires. In vitro tests confirmed that a few of the cytomegalovirus-associated TCR beta chains recognize cytomegalovirus antigens. Most TCR sequences were seen in very few donors, while some public TCRs were found in many individuals.

The library was made by the immunoSEQ multiplex PCR assay. Processing in the source paper ran as follows. A statistical classification framework was built for diagnosing cytomegalovirus status from the catalog of TCR beta chain sequences. TCRdb took this table from immuneACCESS and kept in-frame rearrangements with V and J called. Such tables lack part of the clones; where checked against another copy, unresolved V genes explain under half of the gap, and the rest is unexplained. Clone size and V and J calls were adopted from that table, with D and trimming inferred from the DNA. The sample table shows about 82,000 clones, and 85% to 95% are seen once. The ten largest clones capture 0.69% of the sample. The donors were included in the validation cohort of 90 to 150 subjects, a group kept apart from the roughly 670-subject first cohort.

The chain couples TRBV6-6 to TRBJ1-4; TRBD1 could be the D gene, as 5 bases match. The TCR originated in a woman under 30 in good health and CMV-seronegative. Sequenced: PBMCs. The DNA sequence is given as TGTGCCAGCCTGCCGGAGGGGAGGGAAAAACTGTTTTTT. This codes for CASLPEGREKLFF.